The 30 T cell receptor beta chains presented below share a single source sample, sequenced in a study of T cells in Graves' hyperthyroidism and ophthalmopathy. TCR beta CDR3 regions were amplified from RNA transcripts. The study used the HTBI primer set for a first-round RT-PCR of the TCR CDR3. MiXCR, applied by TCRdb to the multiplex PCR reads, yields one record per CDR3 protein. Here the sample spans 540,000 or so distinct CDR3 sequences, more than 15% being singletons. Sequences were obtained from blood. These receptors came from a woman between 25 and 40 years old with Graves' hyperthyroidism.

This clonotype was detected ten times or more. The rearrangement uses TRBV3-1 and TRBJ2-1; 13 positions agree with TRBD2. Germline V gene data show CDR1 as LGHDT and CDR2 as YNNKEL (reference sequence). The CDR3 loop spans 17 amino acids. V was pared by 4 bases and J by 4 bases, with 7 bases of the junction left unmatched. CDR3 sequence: CASSLTGLAGTYNEQFF. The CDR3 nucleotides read TGTGCCAGCAGCCTAACGGGACTAGCGGGGACTTACAATGAGCAGTTCTTC.

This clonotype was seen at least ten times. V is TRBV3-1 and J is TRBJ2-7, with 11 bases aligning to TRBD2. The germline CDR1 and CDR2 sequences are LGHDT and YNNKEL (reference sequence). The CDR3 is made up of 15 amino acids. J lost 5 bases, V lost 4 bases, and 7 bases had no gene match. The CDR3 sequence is CASSRSGRALDEQYF. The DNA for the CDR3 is TGTGCCAGCAGCCGTAGCGGGAGGGCCCTTGACGAGCAGTACTTC.

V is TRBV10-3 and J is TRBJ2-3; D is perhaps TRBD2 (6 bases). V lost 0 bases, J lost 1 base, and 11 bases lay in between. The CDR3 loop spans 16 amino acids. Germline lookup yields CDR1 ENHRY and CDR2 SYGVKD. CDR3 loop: CAISESPSGGTDTQYF. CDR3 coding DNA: TGTGCCATCAGTGAGTCGCCGTCGGGAGGCACAGATACGCAGTATTTT.

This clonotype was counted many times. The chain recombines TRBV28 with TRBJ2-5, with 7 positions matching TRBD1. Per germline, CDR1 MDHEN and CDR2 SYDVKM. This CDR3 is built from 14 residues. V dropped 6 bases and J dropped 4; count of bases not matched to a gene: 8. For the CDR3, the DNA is TGTGCCAGCAGAAAGTACAGGGGCGGAGAGACCCAGTACTTC. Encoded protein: CASRKYRGGETQYF.

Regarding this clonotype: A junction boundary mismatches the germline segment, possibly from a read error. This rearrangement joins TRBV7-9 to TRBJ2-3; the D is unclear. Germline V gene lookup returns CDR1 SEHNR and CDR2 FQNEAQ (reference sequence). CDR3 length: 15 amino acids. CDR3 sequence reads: CASSLVGGRTDMQYF. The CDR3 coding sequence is TGTGCCAGCAGCTTAGTCGGCGGACGCACAGATATGCAGTATTTT.

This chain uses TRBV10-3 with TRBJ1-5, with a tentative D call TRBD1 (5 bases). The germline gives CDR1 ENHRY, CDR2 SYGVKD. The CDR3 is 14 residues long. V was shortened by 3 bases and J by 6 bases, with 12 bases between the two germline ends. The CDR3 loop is CAISDRQGPQPQHF. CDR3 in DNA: TGTGCCATCAGTGACCGGCAGGGTCCTCAGCCCCAGCATTTT.

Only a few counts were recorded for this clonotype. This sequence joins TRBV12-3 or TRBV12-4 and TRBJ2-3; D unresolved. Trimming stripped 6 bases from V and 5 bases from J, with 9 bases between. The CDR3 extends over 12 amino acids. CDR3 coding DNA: TGTGCCAGCAGCCGGACCGTAGATACGCAGTATTTT. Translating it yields CASSRTVDTQYF.

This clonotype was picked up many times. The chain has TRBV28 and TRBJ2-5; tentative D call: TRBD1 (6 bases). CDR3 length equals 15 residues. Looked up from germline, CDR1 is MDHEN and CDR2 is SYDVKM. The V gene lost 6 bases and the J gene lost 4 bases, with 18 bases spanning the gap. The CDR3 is CASSPIRGIGETQYF. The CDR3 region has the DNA TGTGCCAGCAGCCCCATTAGGGGGATCGGAGAGACCCAGTACTTC.

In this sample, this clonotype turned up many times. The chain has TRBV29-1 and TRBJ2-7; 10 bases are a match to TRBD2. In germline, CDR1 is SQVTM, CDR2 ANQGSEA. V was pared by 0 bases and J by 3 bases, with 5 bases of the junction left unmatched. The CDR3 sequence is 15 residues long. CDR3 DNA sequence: TGCAGCGTTGAAGATCTAGCGGGAGTGGTCTACGAGCAGTACTTC. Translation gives CSVEDLAGVVYEQYF.

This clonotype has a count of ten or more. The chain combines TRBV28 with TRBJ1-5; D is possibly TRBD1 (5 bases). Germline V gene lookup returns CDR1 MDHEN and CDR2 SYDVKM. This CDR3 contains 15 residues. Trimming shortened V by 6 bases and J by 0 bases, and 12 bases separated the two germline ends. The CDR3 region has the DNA TGTGCCAGCAGGAAAAGGGACGGTAGCAATCAGCCCCAGCATTTT. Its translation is CASRKRDGSNQPQHF.

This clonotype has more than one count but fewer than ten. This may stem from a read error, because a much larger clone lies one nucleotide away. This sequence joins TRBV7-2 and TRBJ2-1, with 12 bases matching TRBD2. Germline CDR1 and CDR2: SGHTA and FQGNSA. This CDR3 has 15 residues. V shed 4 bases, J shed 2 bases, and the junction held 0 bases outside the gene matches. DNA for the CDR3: TGTGCCAGCAGCTGGACTAGCGGGACCTACAATGAGCAGTTCTTC. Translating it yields CASSWTSGTYNEQFF.

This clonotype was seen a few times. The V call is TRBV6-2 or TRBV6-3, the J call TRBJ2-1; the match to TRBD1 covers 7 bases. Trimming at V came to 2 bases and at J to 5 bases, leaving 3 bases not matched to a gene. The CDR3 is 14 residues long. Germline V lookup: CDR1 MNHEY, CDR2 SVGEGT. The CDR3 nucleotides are TGTGCCAGCAGTTACGGGGGACAGAACAATGAGCAGTTCTTC. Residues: CASSYGGQNNEQFF.

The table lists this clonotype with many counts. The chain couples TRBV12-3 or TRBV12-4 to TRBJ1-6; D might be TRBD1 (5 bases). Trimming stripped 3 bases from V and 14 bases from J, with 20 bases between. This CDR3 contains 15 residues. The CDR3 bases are TGTGCCAGCAGTTTCCTACCAGGGCCCAATTCGACCCTCCACTTT. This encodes CASSFLPGPNSTLHF.

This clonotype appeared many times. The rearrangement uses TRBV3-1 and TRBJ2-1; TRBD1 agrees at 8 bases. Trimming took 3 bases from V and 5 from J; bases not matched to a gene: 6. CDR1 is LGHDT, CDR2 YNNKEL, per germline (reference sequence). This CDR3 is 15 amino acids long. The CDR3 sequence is CASSQYEDRDNEQFF. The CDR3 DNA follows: TGTGCCAGCAGCCAGTACGAGGACAGGGACAATGAGCAGTTCTTC.

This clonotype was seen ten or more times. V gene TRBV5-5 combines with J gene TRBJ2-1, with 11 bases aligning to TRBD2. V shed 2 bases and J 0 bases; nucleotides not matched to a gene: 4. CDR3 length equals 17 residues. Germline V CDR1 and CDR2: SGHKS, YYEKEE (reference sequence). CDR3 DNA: TGTGCCAGCAGCTTAAGACTAGCGGGAACCTCCTACAATGAGCAGTTCTTC. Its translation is CASSLRLAGTSYNEQFF.

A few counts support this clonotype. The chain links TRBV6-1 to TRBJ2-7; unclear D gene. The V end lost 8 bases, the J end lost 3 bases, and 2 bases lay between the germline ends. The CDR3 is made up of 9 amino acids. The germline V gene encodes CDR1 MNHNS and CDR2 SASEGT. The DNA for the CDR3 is TGTGCCAGCGGCTACGAGCAGTACTTC. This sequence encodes CASGYEQYF.

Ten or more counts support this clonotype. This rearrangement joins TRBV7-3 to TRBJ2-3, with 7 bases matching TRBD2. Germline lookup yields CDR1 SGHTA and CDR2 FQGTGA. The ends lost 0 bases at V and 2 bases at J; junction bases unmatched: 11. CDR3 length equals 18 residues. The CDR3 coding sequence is TGTGCCAGCAGCTTAACAGGGCAGCGGGACTTACTCACAGATACGCAGTATTTT. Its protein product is CASSLTGQRDLLTDTQYF.

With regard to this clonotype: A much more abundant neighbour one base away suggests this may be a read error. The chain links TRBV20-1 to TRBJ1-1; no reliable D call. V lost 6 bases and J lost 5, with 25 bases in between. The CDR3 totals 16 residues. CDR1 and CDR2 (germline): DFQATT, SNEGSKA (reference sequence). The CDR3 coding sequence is TGCAGTGCCCCAGCGAGGGAATACGGTTGGGTTACTGAAGCTTTCTTT. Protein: CSAPAREYGWVTEAFF.

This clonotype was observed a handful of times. The CDR3 here is CSVESDTGELFF. The CDR3, as DNA: TGCAGCGTCGAGTCTGACACCGGGGAGCTGTTTTTT. The J gene is TRBJ2-2, the V gene TRBV29-1; D gene ambiguous. This CDR3 has 12 amino acids. Germline V lookup: CDR1 SQVTM, CDR2 ANQGSEA. Trimming shortened V by 6 bases and J by 3 bases, and 8 bases separated the two germline ends.

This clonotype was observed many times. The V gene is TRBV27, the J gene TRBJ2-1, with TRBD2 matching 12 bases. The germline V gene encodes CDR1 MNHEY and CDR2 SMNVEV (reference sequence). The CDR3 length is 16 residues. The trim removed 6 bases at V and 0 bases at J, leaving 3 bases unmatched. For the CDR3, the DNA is TGTGCCAGCAGAGGACTAGCGGGAAGCTCCTACAATGAGCAGTTCTTC. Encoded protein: CASRGLAGSSYNEQFF.

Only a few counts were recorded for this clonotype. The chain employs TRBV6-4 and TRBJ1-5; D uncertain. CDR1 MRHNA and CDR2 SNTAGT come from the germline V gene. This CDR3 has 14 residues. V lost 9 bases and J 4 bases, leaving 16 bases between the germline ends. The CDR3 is CASFCPLRNQPQHF. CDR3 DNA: TGTGCCAGTTTCTGCCCCCTCAGGAATCAGCCCCAGCATTTT.

Here the CDR3 reads CASSLEETYNEQFF. The CDR3 nucleotides read TGCGCCAGCAGCTTGGAGGAGACGTACAATGAGCAGTTCTTC. The chain couples TRBV5-1 to TRBJ2-1, with D uncertain. Germline-derived CDR1 and CDR2 are SGHRS and YFSETQ. This CDR3 is built from 14 residues. V was shortened by 0 bases and J by 4 bases, with 8 bases between the two germline ends.

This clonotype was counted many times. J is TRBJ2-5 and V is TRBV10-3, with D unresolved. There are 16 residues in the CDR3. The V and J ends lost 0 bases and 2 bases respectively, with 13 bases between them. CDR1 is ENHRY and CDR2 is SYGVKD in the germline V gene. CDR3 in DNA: TGTGCCATCAGTGAGTCGTCTCAGGCCAGACAAGAGACCCAGTACTTC. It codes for CAISESSQARQETQYF.

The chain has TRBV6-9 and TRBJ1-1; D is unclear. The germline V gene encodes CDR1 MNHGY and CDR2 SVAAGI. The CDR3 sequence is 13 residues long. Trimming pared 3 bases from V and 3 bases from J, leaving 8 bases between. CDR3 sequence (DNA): TGTGCCAGCAGTTACGGTGTGGACACTGAAGCTTTCTTT. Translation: CASSYGVDTEAFF.

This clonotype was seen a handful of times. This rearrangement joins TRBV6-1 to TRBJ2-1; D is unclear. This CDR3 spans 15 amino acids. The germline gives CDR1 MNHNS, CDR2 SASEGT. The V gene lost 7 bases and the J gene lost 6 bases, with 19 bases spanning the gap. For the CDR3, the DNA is TGTGCCAGCAAGGGTTCTCCATCCCCCCTCAATGAGCAGTTCTTC. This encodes CASKGSPSPLNEQFF.

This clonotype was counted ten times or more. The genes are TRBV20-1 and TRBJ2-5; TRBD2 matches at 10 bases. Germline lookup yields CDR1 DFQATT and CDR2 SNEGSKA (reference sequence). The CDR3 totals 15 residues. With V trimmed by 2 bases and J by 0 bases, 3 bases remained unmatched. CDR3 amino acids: CSARLTSGHQETQYF. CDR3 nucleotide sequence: TGCAGTGCTAGATTGACTAGCGGGCACCAAGAGACCCAGTACTTC.

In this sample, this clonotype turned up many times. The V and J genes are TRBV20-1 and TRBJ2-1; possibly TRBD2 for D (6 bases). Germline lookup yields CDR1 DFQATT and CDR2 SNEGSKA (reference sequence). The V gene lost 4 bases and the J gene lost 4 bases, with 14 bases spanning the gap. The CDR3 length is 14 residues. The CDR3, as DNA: TGCAGTGCTACGCTCCAGCGGGTATACAATGAGCAGTTCTTC. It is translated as CSATLQRVYNEQFF.

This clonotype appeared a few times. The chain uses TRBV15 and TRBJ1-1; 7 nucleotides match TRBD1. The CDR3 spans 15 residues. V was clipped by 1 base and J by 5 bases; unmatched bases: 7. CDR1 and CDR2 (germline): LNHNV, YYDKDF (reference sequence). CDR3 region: CATSRGQGERTEAFF. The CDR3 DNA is TGTGCCACCAGCAGAGGACAGGGAGAGAGGACTGAAGCTTTCTTT.

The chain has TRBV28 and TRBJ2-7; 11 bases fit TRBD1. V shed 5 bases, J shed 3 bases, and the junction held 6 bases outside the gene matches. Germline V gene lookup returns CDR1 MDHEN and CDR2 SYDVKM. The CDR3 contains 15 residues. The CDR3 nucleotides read TGTGCCAGCAGTCCCGCCGGGACAGGGGGCTACGAGCAGTACTTC. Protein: CASSPAGTGGYEQYF.

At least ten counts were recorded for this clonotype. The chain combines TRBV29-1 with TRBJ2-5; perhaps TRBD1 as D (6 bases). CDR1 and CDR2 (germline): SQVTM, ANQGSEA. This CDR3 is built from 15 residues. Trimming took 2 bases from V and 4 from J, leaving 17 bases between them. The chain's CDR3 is CSVEKARGGGETQYF. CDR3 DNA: TGCAGCGTTGAAAAGGCCAGGGGTGGTGGAGAGACCCAGTACTTC.